These 18 T cell receptor beta chains were all obtained from the same sample, sequenced in a study of cytotoxic CD8 clonotypes in ibrutinib-treated CLL. TCRdb's copy holds only in-frame clones and misses some; the assay was immunoSEQ multiplex PCR. In the table there are about 28,000 clones, 62% of which are singletons. Sequenced here: PBMCs, sampled before ibrutinib treatment. The origin of the receptors is a human donor with chronic lymphocytic leukemia.

The V and J genes are TRBV10-1 and TRBJ2-1, with a weak D call TRBD1 (5 bases). Germline values: CDR1 WNHNN, CDR2 SYGVQD (reference sequence). V lost 0 bases to trimming and J lost 6 bases, with 9 bases between them. There are 14 residues in the CDR3. CDR3 protein: CASSESWGPNEQFF. The CDR3 DNA follows: TGCGCCAGCAGTGAGTCTTGGGGCCCCAATGAGCAGTTCTTC.

The V call is TRBV5-6, the J call TRBJ2-2; a weak D match, TRBD1 (6 bases). This CDR3 region has 16 residues. V was cut by 0 bases and J by 2 bases, with 11 bases left in between. Looked up from germline, CDR1 is SGHDT and CDR2 is YYEEEE. The CDR3 sequence: CASSLGQGLNTGELFF. Here the CDR3 DNA reads TGTGCCAGCAGCTTGGGTCAGGGGCTTAACACCGGGGAGCTGTTTTTT.

The chain employs TRBV7-9 and TRBJ2-1; unclear D gene. Per germline, CDR1 SEHNR and CDR2 FQNEAQ (reference sequence). The CDR3 has 13 amino acids. Between the trimmed V and J ends, which lost 5 bases and 5 bases, there was a span of 10 bases. In DNA, the CDR3 is TGTGCCAGCAGCCACATACTCGACAATGAGCAGTTCTTC. Its translation: CASSHILDNEQFF.

The chain links TRBV19 to TRBJ2-1, with 9 bases that match TRBD1. CDR3 length: 14 residues. V shed 5 bases, J shed 10 bases, and the junction held 9 bases outside the gene matches. Germline CDR1 is LNHDA and CDR2 is SQIVND (reference sequence). CDR3 region: CASSFGTGFGEQFF. CDR3 sequence (DNA): TGTGCCAGTAGTTTTGGGACAGGGTTCGGGGAGCAGTTCTTC.

Details on this clone: Germline is not matched at one junction end, which may reflect a read error. The chain recombines TRBV7-7 with TRBJ1-1; TRBD1 matches at 7 bases. This CDR3 has 13 residues. The V gene's germline CDR1 is SSHAT and CDR2 FNYEAQ (reference sequence). DNA for the CDR3: TGTGCTAGCAGCCAGCGACAGGGCACTGAAGCTTTCTTT. Translated, it gives CASSQRQGTEAFF.

The CDR3 reads CASTFQKTQYF. CDR3 nucleotide sequence: TGTGCCAGCACCTTCCAGAAGACCCAGTACTTC. The chain employs TRBV5-4 and TRBJ2-5, with D hard to call. V was pared by 6 bases and J by 6 bases, with 9 bases between. The CDR3 has 11 amino acids. CDR1 and CDR2 from the germline V gene are SGHNT and YYREEE (reference sequence).

This clone was seen a few times. The V call is TRBV7-9, the J call TRBJ1-2; unclear D gene. V shed 5 bases and J shed 5 bases, with 9 bases lying between them. Germline V gives CDR1 SEHNR, CDR2 FQNEAQ (reference sequence). The CDR3 length is 12 residues. CDR3 nucleotides: TGTGCCAGCAGCCCGGAGATTTATGGCTACACCTTC. Encoded protein: CASSPEIYGYTF.

The V gene is TRBV6-1, the J gene TRBJ2-3, with 11 bases that match TRBD2. This CDR3 comprises 15 residues. Germline lookup yields CDR1 MNHNS and CDR2 SASEGT. With V trimmed by 0 bases and J by 4 bases, 0 bases remained unmatched. The DNA for the CDR3 is TGTGCCAGCAGTGAAGCTAGCGGGAGGGCAGATACGCAGTATTTT. Its translation is CASSEASGRADTQYF.

This clone was picked up a small number of times. V is TRBV5-1 and J is TRBJ2-7; a weak D match, TRBD2 (5 bases). Trimming shortened V by 5 bases and J by 6 bases, and 18 bases separated the two germline ends. The germline V gene encodes CDR1 SGHRS and CDR2 YFSETQ. This CDR3 comprises 14 residues. CDR3 nucleotides: TGCGCCAGCAGGAGAGAATCTGGGAGTCGCGAGCAGTACTTC. This encodes CASRRESGSREQYF.

The genes are TRBV28 and TRBJ2-5; 11 bases line up with TRBD2. Looked up from germline, CDR1 is MDHEN and CDR2 is SYDVKM. V dropped 8 bases and J dropped 5; count of bases not matched to a gene: 7. The CDR3 totals 14 residues. The CDR3 DNA reads TGTGCCAGCTTTAGCGGGAGGGTACAGGAGACCCAGTACTTC. Its protein product is CASFSGRVQETQYF.

The V gene is TRBV6-5, the J gene TRBJ1-4, with D possibly matching TRBD1 (6 bases). Germline CDR1 reads MNHEY; CDR2 reads SVGAGI. This CDR3 is built from 16 residues. Trimming removed 3 bases from V and 8 bases from J, with 19 bases in between. The CDR3 region is CASSYKGPGTWEKLFF. CDR3 coding DNA: TGTGCCAGCAGTTATAAGGGGCCAGGGACATGGGAAAAACTGTTTTTT.

The rearrangement uses TRBV4-2 and TRBJ2-7; D gene unclear. The CDR3 consists of 14 residues. Trimming removed 1 base at V and 0 bases at J, with 7 bases between. Per the germline V gene, CDR1 is LGHNA and CDR2 is YNFKEQ. CDR3 residues: CASSQGTNSYEQYF. DNA of the CDR3: TGTGCCAGCAGCCAAGGAACAAACTCCTACGAGCAGTACTTC.

This clone occurred a few times. J is TRBJ1-1 and V is TRBV19, with D unresolved. Trimming pared 3 bases from V and 0 bases from J, leaving 11 bases between. The CDR3 loop spans 15 amino acids. CDR1 and CDR2 from the germline V gene are LNHDA and SQIVND (reference sequence). The CDR3 reads CASSIGLSMNTEAFF. The CDR3 nucleotides read TGTGCCAGTAGTATCGGGCTCTCGATGAACACTGAAGCTTTCTTT.

This chain links TRBV6-1 with TRBJ1-4; D is unresolved. V gave up 6 bases and J gave up 8 bases, with 19 bases separating them. This CDR3 contains 15 residues. CDR1 is MNHNS, CDR2 SASEGT, per germline. CDR3 in DNA: TGTGCCAGCAGGGCGGTCGGGGTGACGGTCGAAAAACTGTTTTTT. Its translation is CASRAVGVTVEKLFF.

A few counts support this clone. The chain employs TRBV19 and TRBJ1-1; a weak D match, TRBD1 (5 bases). Germline lookup yields CDR1 LNHDA and CDR2 SQIVND (reference sequence). The CDR3 is made up of 14 amino acids. V was clipped by 5 bases and J by 2 bases, with 12 bases between them. The CDR3 protein is CASSVGLLNTEAFF. The CDR3 nucleotides read TGTGCCAGTAGTGTGGGACTCCTAAACACTGAAGCTTTCTTT.

The rearrangement uses TRBV6-1 and TRBJ2-7, with 8 bases identical to TRBD2. In germline, CDR1 is MNHNS, CDR2 SASEGT. The junction had 10 bases not matched to a gene; V was cut back by 8 bases and J by 7 bases. This CDR3 is 13 amino acids long. This CDR3 reads CASGNSGMLEQYF. The DNA for the CDR3 is TGTGCCAGCGGCAATAGCGGGATGTTAGAGCAGTACTTC.

This clone was seen once. The chain couples TRBV28 to TRBJ1-1; TRBD1 might be the D (6 bases). This CDR3 has 15 amino acids. Germline CDR1 MDHEN, CDR2 SYDVKM. Trimming removed 5 bases at V and 3 bases at J, with 16 bases between. The CDR3 sequence is CASSMLPRGYTEAFF. The CDR3 DNA sequence: TGTGCCAGCAGTATGCTCCCCAGGGGATACACTGAAGCTTTCTTT.

This rearrangement joins TRBV18 to TRBJ2-1; D may be TRBD2 (7 bases). CDR1 and CDR2 (germline): KGHSH, LQKENI. CDR3 length: 16 residues. V lost 3 bases, J lost 6 bases, and 18 bases lay in between. Written as DNA, the CDR3 is TGTGCCAGCTCACCTGGCGGGGGCGAGACTCTCAATGAGCAGTTCTTC. It translates to CASSPGGGETLNEQFF.